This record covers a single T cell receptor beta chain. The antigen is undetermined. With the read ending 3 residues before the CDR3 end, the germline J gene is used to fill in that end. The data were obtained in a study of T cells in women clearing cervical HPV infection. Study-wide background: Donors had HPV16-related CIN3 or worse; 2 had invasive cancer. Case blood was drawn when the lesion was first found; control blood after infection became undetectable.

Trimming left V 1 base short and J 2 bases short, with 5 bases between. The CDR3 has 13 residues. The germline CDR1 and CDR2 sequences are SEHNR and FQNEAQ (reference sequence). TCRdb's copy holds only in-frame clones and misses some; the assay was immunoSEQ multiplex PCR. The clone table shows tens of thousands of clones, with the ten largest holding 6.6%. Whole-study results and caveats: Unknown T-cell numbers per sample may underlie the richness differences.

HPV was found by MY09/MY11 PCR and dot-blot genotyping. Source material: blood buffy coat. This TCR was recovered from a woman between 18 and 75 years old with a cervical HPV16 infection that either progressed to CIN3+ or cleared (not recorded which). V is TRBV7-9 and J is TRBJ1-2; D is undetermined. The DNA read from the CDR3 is TGTGCCAGCAGCTTAGAAGGCAACTATGGC. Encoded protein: CASSLEGNYG. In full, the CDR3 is CASSLEGNYGYTF.